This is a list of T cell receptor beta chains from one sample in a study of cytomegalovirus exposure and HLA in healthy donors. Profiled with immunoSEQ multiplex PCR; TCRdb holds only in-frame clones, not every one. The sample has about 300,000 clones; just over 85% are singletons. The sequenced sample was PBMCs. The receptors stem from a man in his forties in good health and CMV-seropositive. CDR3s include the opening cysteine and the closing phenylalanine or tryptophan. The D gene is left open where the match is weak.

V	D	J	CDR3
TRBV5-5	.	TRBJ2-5	CASRWTVQETQYF
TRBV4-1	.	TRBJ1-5	CASSQPLRGSNQPQHF
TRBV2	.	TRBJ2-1	CASDSISYNEQFF
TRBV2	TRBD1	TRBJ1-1	CASRGQGVGTEAFF
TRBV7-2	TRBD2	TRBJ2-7	CASSLARLARSSYEQYF
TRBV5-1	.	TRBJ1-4	CASSSQGGEKLFF
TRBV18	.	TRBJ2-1	CASSHQFDRSNEQFF
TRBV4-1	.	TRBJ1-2	CASSHFAGIYGYTF
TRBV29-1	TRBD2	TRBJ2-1	CSVAATSGSNEQFF
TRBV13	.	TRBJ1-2	CASSLRVDGYTF
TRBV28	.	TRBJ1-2	CASSRTANYGYTF
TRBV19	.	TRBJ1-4	CASSIWSRGNEKLFF
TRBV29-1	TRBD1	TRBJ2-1	CSVEGDRDNEQFF
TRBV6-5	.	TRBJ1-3	CASSYGGFPGNTIYF
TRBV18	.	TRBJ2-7	CASSPGWGDEQYF
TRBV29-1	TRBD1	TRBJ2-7	CSALGTEDSYEQYF
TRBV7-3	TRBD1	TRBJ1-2	CASSQGGTGGNYGYTF
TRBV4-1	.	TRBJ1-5	CASSQWSGNQPQHF
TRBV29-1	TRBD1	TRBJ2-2	CSVELPDRANTGELFF
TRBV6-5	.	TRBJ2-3	CASSPERGTDTQYF
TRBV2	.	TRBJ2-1	CASSDLASGSYNEQFF
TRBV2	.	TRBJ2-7	CASSEETGSYEQYF
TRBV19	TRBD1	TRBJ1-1	CASSIGGTGVTEAFF
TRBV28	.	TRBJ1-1	CASTGGPRGRHTEAFF
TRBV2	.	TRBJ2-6	CASRTGNYGSGANVLTF
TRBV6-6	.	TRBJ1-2	CASSARGRSHGYTF
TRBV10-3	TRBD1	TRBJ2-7	CAISESGTEYEQYF
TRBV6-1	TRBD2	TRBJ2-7	CASSVPGLAPEQYF
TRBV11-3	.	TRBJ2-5	CASSPRQGGETQYF
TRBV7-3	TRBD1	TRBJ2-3	CASSSTGTTDTQYF
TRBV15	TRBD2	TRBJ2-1	CATSRELREEFF
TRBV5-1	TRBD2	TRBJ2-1	CASSSIPGLAYNEQFF
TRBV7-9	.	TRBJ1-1	CSSSHATVLNTEAFF